These T cell receptor beta chains were read from a single sample in a study of beta chain features in type 1 diabetes. Generated by immunoSEQ multiplex PCR, the TCRdb table keeps only in-frame clones and is missing some. Of hundreds of thousands of clones in the sample, roughly 15% were seen once. The sample comprised central memory CD4+ T cells from blood. The receptors here all came from a man younger than 45 in good health. CDR3s include the opening cysteine and the closing phenylalanine or tryptophan. The D gene is left open where the match is weak. Size values are once, few and many counts, or a class for expanded clones, and some rows have none.

few,TRBJ2-3,.,TRBV29-1,TGCAGCGCCACGAATGGAGATACGCAGTATTTT,CSATNGDTQYF
.,TRBJ2-7,.,TRBV7-6,TGTGCCAGCAGCTTAGGGCAGGGACCTACCTACGAGCAGTACTTC,CASSLGQGPTYEQYF
.,TRBJ2-3,.,TRBV4-1,TGCGCCAGCAGCCAAGATAAGGTTAGCACAGATACGCAGTATTTT,CASSQDKVSTDTQYF
many,TRBJ1-4,.,TRBV7-2,TGTGCCAGCAGTTTTAATGAAAAACTGTTTTTT,CASSFNEKLFF
few,TRBJ2-5,.,TRBV4-3,TGCGCCAGCAGCCACCGCTCAGGGGAGGGGACCCAGTACTTC,CASSHRSGEGTQYF
few,TRBJ2-3,TRBD2,TRBV7-2,TGTGCCAGCAGCTACTACGGGAGGGGAGATACGCAGTATTTT,CASSYYGRGDTQYF
.,TRBJ2-1,TRBD2,TRBV7-2,TGTGCCAGCAGCTTAGGTGGTAGCGGGATTGAGCAGTTCTTC,CASSLGGSGIEQFF
.,TRBJ1-5,.,TRBV2,TGTGCCAGCAGGGAAAAACAGGTCCGACCCCAGCATTTT,CASREKQVRPQHF
.,TRBJ2-6,.,TRBV5-1,TGCGCCAGCAGCTTGTATACCTCTGGGGCCAACGTCCTGACTTTC,CASSLYTSGANVLTF
.,TRBJ1-1,TRBD1,TRBV6-5,TGTGCCATCGGCGGGACAGACGGGAAGACTGAAGCTTTCTTT,CAIGGTDGKTEAFF
.,TRBJ1-2,.,TRBV27,TGTGCCAGCAGCCGGAGGTGGTTTTATGGCTACACCTTC,CASSRRWFYGYTF
.,TRBJ1-6,.,TRBV11-2,TGTGCCAGCAGCTTGACGAGTTTGGCCTCCTATAATTCACCCCTCCACTTT,CASSLTSLASYNSPLHF
.,TRBJ2-7,.,TRBV10-3,TGTGCCATCTTTTTGCCGCATGCACATTATGAGCAGTACTTC,CAIFLPHAHYEQYF
.,TRBJ2-2,TRBD2,TRBV5-6,TGTGCCAGCACCAAGTTTAGCGGGAGGGTACCCGGGGAGCTGTTTTTT,CASTKFSGRVPGELFF
.,TRBJ2-6,TRBD1,TRBV7-2,TGTGCCAGCAGCCTCCGGGACAGGGGGCGTTTAGGGGCCAACGTCCTGACTTTC,CASSLRDRGRLGANVLTF
.,TRBJ1-2,.,TRBV6-6,TGTGCCAGCAGCGCAGACAGCTATGGCTACACCTTC,CASSADSYGYTF
few,TRBJ1-1,.,TRBV7-2,TGTGCCAGCAGTCCGCGATTATCCATGAACACTGAAGCTTTCTTT,CASSPRLSMNTEAFF
.,TRBJ2-1,TRBD2,TRBV18,TGTGCCAGCTCACCACCGGAAGCGGGGTTATACAATGAGCAGTTCTTC,CASSPPEAGLYNEQFF
.,TRBJ2-1,TRBD1,TRBV9,TGTGCCAGCAGCGTAGCTAGTCAGGGGGCAATCTACAATGAGCAGTTCTTC,CASSVASQGAIYNEQFF
.,TRBJ1-3,.,TRBV7-8,TGTGCCAGCAGCTTACTTCAGAGCCCCTCTGGAAACACCATATATTTT,CASSLLQSPSGNTIYF
few,TRBJ2-6,.,TRBV11-2,TGTGCCAGCAGCTTACCCACACCTGGCCCTAACGTCCTGACTTTC,CASSLPTPGPNVLTF
few,TRBJ2-1,.,TRBV2,TGTGCCGGCATGTCTGGAGCGACTGACTCGCAGTTCTTC,CAGMSGATDSQFF
few,TRBJ2-1,TRBD2,TRBV6-5,TGTGCCAGCAGCCCGGGGGGGAGTGAGCAGTTCTTC,CASSPGGSEQFF
few,TRBJ2-3,.,TRBV6-1,TGTGCCAGCAGCGACAGCTCCGTAGGGACAGATACGCAGTATTTT,CASSDSSVGTDTQYF
.,TRBJ2-1,.,TRBV4-3,TGCGCCAGCAGCCAAGGTCCAGGCAACAATGAGCAGTTCTTC,CASSQGPGNNEQFF
.,TRBJ2-5,TRBD2,TRBV7-2,TGTGCCAGCAGCTTAGTGGGGACTAGCGAAACTATGTCGGAGACCCAGTACTTC,CASSLVGTSETMSETQYF
few,TRBJ1-1,.,TRBV18,TGTGCCAGCTCACCTGGACGGGACTACACTGAAGCTTTCTTT,CASSPGRDYTEAFF
few,TRBJ2-3,.,TRBV9,TGTGCCAGCAGCGTAGACCCCGGGGGCGGCGCCCTCACAGATACGCAGTATTTT,CASSVDPGGGALTDTQYF
.,TRBJ2-5,.,TRBV6-1,TGTGCCAGCAGTCCCTCTTCAAGGGAGACCCAGTACTTC,CASSPSSRETQYF
.,TRBJ2-1,TRBD2,TRBV11-3,TGTGCCAGCAGCCCGACTAGCGGGAGTATGAATGAGCAGTTCTTC,CASSPTSGSMNEQFF
.,TRBJ1-2,.,TRBV10-3,TGTGCCATCAGTGAGTCGGGGGGGATAAGGGACCGGCCCAACTATGGCTACACCTTC,CAISESGGIRDRPNYGYTF
.,TRBJ1-1,.,TRBV6-6,TGTGCCAGCAGTGGGAGGAACACTGAAGCTTTCTTT,CASSGRNTEAFF
.,TRBJ2-7,TRBD1,TRBV14,TGTGCCAGCAGCCTCTGGGACAGGCAAACCTACGAGCAGTACTTC,CASSLWDRQTYEQYF
.,TRBJ1-1,.,TRBV5-4,TGTGCCAGCAGCTCAGGACAAGTCTTCGAAGCTTTCTTT,CASSSGQVFEAFF
many,TRBJ2-3,.,TRBV4-3,TGCGCCAGCAGCCAAGTTACCCAGGTGGGCACAGATACGCAGTATTTT,CASSQVTQVGTDTQYF
.,TRBJ2-5,.,TRBV6-5,TGTGCCAGCAGTTCCCCTAGGAGTGAAGAGACCCAGTACTTC,CASSSPRSEETQYF
.,TRBJ2-3,.,TRBV29-1,TGCAGCGTTGAAGAGAGGGCGGGCGGGGGCACAGATACGCAGTATTTT,CSVEERAGGGTDTQYF
few,TRBJ2-5,.,TRBV5-1,TGCGCCAGCAGCTTTTCCAACCAAGAGACCCAGTACTTC,CASSFSNQETQYF
many,TRBJ2-1,.,TRBV7-2,TGTGCCAGATCCACGGGGTATGAGCAGTTCTTC,CARSTGYEQFF
few,TRBJ1-1,.,TRBV28,TGTGCCAGCAGTTTAGTAGACCCCCAGGGACACCCTGAAGCTTTCTTT,CASSLVDPQGHPEAFF
once,TRBJ1-2,.,TRBV20-1,TGCAGTGCTGAGAGGGTTTATGGCTACACCTTC,CSAERVYGYTF
.,TRBJ2-7,.,TRBV9,TGTGCCAGCAGCCCAGGGTGGGGTACAACCTACGAGCAGTACTTC,CASSPGWGTTYEQYF
.,TRBJ1-2,TRBD1,TRBV27,TGTGCCAGCAGAGCCAGCGGGACAGCTAACTATGGCTACACCTTC,CASRASGTANYGYTF
.,TRBJ1-5,.,TRBV2,TGTGCCAGCAGTGAAGAGAGGGGCAATCAGCCCCAGCATTTT,CASSEERGNQPQHF
few,TRBJ2-3,.,TRBV15,TGTGCCACCAGCCAAGGGGGGCCGGGGCAGTATTTT,CATSQGGPGQYF
.,TRBJ2-5,TRBD2,TRBV5-1,TGCGCCAGCAGCTTGGGCGGGACTAGGGAAGAGACCCAGTACTTC,CASSLGGTREETQYF
many,TRBJ1-3,TRBD1,TRBV10-3,TGTGCCATCTCCGGAGCCGGGACAGGGGGATCTGGAAACACCATATATTTT,CAISGAGTGGSGNTIYF
.,TRBJ1-6,TRBD1,TRBV11-2,TGTGCCAGCAGACCCAGACAGGGCGATTCACCCCTCCACTTT,CASRPRQGDSPLHF
.,TRBJ1-1,TRBD1,TRBV2,TGTGCCAGCAGCCAGGGGGGTCCTGAAGCTTTCTTT,CASSQGGPEAFF
.,TRBJ2-1,.,TRBV11-3,TGTGCCAGCAGCTACCGGTGGAATGAGCAGTTCTTC,CASSYRWNEQFF